This T cell receptor (beta chain) was captured in a study of technical replicates of blood from several donors. The ends were cut back, 3 bases at V and 0 bases at J, with 5 bases in the middle. The CDR3 is 14 residues long. CDR1 and CDR2 (germline): MNHNS, SASEGT. Some clones are missing from TCRdb's copy, which holds only in-frame ones; the method was immunoSEQ multiplex PCR. The sample gives over 90,000 clones, 95% of which show up once; roughly 0.2% is in the top ten. Sequenced sample: T cells isolated from PBMCs. The TCR comes from a human donor in good health. This chain connects TRBV6-1 to TRBJ1-4; D is unresolved. CDR3 loop: CASSDLTTNEKLFF. In DNA, the CDR3 is TGTGCCAGCAGTGATTTAACAACTAATGAAAAACTGTTTTTT.